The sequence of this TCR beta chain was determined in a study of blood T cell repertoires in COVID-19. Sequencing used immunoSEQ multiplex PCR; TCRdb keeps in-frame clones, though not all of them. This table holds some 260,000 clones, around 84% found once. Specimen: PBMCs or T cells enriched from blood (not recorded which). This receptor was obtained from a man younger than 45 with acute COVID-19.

The chain's CDR3 is CASRTTGTANTEAFF. CDR3 coding DNA: TGTGCCAGCCGTACAACCGGGACAGCGAACACTGAAGCTTTCTTT. The rearrangement joins TRBV5-5 to TRBJ1-1; 7 nucleotides agree with TRBD1. With V trimmed by 7 bases and J by 1 base, 10 bases remained unmatched. Germline assignment: CDR1 SGHKS and CDR2 YYEKEE (reference sequence). The CDR3 extends over 15 amino acids. Looking up the rest from reference TRBV5-5 and TRBJ1-1 gives the full variable domain: DAGVTQSPTHLIKTRGQQVTLRCSPISGHKSVSWYQQVLGQGPQFIFQYYEKEERGRGNFPDRFSARQFPNYSSELNVNALLLGDSALYLCASRTTGTANTEAFFGQGTRLTVV.